This T cell receptor (beta chain) was found in a study of CXCR3 chemokines and chemotherapy response in bladder cancer. Trimming left V 6 bases short and J 10 bases short, with 22 bases between. The CDR3 spans 15 residues. Per the germline V gene, CDR1 is DFQATT and CDR2 is SNEGSKA (reference sequence). TCRdb re-derived calls from the PCR reads in MiXCR, one entry per CDR3 protein. The sample yields about 8,100 distinct CDR3 sequences, roughly 12% seen once. The chain couples TRBV20-1 to TRBJ1-6; possible D gene TRBD1, 5 bases. The receptor was derived from a human donor with bladder cancer that responded to neoadjuvant chemotherapy. The specimen was collected from a patient whose treatment included neoadjuvant chemotherapy. The CDR3 sequence is CSAQRRAQRGSPLHF. CDR3 in DNA: TGCAGTGCCCAACGCAGGGCTCAGCGTGGGTCACCCCTCCACTTT.